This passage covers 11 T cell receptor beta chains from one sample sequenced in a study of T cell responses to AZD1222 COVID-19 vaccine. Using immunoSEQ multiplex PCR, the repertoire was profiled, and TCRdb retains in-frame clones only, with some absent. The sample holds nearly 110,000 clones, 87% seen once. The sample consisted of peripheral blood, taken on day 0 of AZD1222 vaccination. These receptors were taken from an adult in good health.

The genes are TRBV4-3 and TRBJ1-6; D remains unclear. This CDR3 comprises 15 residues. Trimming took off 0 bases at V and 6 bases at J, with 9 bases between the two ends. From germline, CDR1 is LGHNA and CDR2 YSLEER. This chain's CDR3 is CASSQEVDRNSPLHF. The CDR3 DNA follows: TGCGCCAGCAGCCAAGAGGTGGATCGTAATTCACCCCTCCACTTT.

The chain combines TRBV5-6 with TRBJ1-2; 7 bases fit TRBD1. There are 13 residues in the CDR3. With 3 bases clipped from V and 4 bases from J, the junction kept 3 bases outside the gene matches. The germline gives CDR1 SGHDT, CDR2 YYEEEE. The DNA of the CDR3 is TGTGCCAGCAGCTCAAGGGACAGCTATGGCTACACCTTC. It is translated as CASSSRDSYGYTF. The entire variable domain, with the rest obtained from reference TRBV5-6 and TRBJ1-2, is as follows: DAGVTQSPTHLIKTRGQQVTLRCSPKSGHDTVSWYQQALGQGPQFIFQYYEEEERQRGNFPDRFSGHQFPNYSSELNVNALLLGDSALYLCASSSRDSYGYTFGSGTRLTVV.

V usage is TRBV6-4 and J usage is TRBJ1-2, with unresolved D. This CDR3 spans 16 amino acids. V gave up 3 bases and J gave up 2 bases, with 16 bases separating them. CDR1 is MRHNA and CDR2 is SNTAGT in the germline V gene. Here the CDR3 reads CASSEWADRVNYGYTF. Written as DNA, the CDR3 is TGTGCCAGCAGTGAGTGGGCGGACCGCGTGAACTATGGCTACACCTTC.

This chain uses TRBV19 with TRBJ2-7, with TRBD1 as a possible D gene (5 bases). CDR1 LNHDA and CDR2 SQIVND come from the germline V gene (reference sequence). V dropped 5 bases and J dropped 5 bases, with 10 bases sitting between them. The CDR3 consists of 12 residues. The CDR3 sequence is CASSYDSNEQYF. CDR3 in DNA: TGTGCCAGTAGTTATGACAGTAACGAGCAGTACTTC.

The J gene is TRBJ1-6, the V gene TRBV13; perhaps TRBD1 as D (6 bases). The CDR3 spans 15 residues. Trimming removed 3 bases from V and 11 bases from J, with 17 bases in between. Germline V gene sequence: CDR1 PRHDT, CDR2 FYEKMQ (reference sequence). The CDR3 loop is CASSLNRDLIAPLHF. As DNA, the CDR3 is TGTGCCAGCAGCTTGAACAGGGATCTGATAGCACCCCTCCACTTT.

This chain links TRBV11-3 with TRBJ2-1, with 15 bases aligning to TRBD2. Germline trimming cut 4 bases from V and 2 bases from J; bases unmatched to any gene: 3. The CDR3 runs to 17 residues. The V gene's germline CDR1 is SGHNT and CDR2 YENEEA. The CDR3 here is CASSSGLAGGPYNEQFF. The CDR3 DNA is TGTGCCAGCAGCTCGGGACTAGCGGGGGGACCCTACAATGAGCAGTTCTTC.

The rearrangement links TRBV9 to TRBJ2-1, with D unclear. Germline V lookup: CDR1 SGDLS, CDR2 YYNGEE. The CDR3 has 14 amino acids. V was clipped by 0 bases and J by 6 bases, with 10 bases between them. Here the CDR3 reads CASSVDGRINEQFF. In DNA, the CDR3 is TGTGCCAGCAGCGTAGATGGTCGTATCAATGAGCAGTTCTTC.

CDR3 DNA: TGTGCCAGCAGGCGACTAGCGGGTGAGGGGGAGCAGTTCTTC. Residues: CASRRLAGEGEQFF. The chain has TRBV2 and TRBJ2-1; 10 nucleotides agree with TRBD2. The V gene's germline CDR1 is SNHLY and CDR2 FYNNEI. This CDR3 has 14 residues. The V gene end was trimmed by 6 bases and the J gene end by 10 bases; junction bases not matched to a gene: 9.

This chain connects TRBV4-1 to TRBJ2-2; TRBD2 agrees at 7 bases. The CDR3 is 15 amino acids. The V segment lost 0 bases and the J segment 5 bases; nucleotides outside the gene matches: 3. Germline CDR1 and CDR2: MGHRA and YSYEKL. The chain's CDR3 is CASSQDAGVTGELFF. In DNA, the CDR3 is TGCGCCAGCAGCCAAGACGCGGGGGTTACCGGGGAGCTGTTTTTT.

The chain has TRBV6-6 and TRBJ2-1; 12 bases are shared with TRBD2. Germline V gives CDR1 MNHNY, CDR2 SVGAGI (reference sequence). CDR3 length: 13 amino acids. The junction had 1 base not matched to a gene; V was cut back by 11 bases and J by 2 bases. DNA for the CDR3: TGTGCCCTAGCGGGAGGGCCCTACAATGAGCAGTTCTTC. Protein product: CALAGGPYNEQFF.

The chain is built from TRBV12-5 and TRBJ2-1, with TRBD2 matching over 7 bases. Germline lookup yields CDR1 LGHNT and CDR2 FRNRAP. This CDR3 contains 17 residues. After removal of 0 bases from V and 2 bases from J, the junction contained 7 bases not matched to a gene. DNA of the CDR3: TGTGCTAGTGGTTTGGTGAATAGCGGGCTAGCCTACAATGAGCAGTTCTTC. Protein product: CASGLVNSGLAYNEQFF. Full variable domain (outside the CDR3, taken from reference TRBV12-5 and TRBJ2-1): DARVTQTPRHKVTEMGQEVTMRCQPILGHNTVFWYRQTMMQGLELLAYFRNRAPLDDSGMPKDRFSAEMPDATLATLKIQPSEPRDSAVYFCASGLVNSGLAYNEQFFGPGTRLTVL.